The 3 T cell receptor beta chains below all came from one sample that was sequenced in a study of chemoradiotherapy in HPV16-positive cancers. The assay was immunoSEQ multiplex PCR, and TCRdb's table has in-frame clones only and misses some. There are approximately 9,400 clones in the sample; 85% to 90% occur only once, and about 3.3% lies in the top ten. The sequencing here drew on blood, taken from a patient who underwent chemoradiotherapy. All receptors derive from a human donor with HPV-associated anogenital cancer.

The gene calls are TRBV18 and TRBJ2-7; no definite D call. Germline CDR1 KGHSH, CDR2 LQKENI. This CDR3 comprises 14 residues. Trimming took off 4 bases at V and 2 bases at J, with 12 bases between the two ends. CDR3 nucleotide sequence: TGTGCCAGCTCACTTGGCGCGGCGACCTACGAGCAGTACTTC. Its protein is CASSLGAATYEQYF.

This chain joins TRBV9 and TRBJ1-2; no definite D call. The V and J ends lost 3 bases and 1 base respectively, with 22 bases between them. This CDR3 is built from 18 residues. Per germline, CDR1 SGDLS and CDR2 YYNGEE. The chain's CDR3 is CASSARPAGQSFNYGYTF. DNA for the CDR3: TGTGCCAGCAGCGCCCGCCCAGCAGGCCAATCCTTTAACTATGGCTACACCTTC.

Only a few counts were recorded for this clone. In DNA form, the CDR3 reads TGTGCCAGCAGGGCGCAAGAAGGGGGCCGCCAGTACTTC. Protein product: CASRAQEGGRQYF. The chain employs TRBV7-9 and TRBJ2-7, with 7 bases matching TRBD1. CDR3 length equals 13 residues. J gave up 10 bases and V 6 bases, and 12 bases lay outside the gene matches. Germline CDR1 and CDR2: SEHNR and FQNEAQ (reference sequence).